This entry describes one TCR beta chain. What it binds is unknown. This sample was taken from a study of CD8 T cells in ankylosing spondylitis. The CDR3 extends over 15 amino acids. Trimming removed 4 bases at V and 4 bases at J, with 13 bases between. CDR1 is LGHNA and CDR2 is YNFKEQ in the germline V gene. Study findings and constraints: Within matched ankylosing spondylitis synovial fluid, disease-linked clones were reportedly significantly enriched. Blood from ankylosing spondylitis patients appeared to carry a characteristic roughly 8-variant TCR beta motif. Clones that were linked to disease were CD8+ and were relatively rare in peripheral blood.

It was by quantitative 5'-RACE with molecular barcodes that TCR beta libraries were made. MiXCR, applied by TCRdb to the 5' RACE reads, yields one record per CDR3 protein. The sample lists some 300,000 distinct CDR3 sequences, less than 25% occurring once. This rearrangement joins TRBV4-2 to TRBJ2-2; perhaps TRBD2 as D (6 bases). The specimen was blood, either unsorted or a sorted T cell fraction (not recorded which). The clonotype comes from a female donor with ankylosing spondylitis or in good health (not recorded which). Written as DNA, the CDR3 is TGTGCCAGCAGCCCGATGGGGGGTCCCACCGGGGAGCTGTTTTTT. Translation gives CASSPMGGPTGELFF.